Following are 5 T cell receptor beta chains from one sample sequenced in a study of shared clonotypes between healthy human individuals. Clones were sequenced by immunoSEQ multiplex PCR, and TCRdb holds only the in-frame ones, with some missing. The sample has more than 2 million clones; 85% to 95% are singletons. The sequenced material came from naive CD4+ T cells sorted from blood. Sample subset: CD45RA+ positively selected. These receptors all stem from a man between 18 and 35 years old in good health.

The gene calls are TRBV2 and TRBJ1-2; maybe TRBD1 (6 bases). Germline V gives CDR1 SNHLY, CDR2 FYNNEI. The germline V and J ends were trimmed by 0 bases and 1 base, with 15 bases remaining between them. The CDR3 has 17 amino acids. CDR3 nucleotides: TGTGCCAGCAGTGAAGCAGCTGATGGGACAAATAACTATGGCTACACCTTC. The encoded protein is CASSEAADGTNNYGYTF.

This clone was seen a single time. This CDR3 reads CAISSTGGSGNTIYF. CDR3 DNA: TGTGCCATCAGCAGTACAGGGGGCTCTGGAAACACCATATATTTT. The chain uses TRBV10-3 and TRBJ1-3; 8 nucleotides match TRBD1. V lost 6 bases, J lost 0 bases, and 4 bases stayed unmatched. Germline V lookup: CDR1 ENHRY, CDR2 SYGVKD. The CDR3 sequence is 15 residues long.

The CDR3 sequence: CASSGNEQFF. CDR3 bases: TGTGCCAGCAGCGGGAACGAGCAGTTCTTC. This chain links TRBV25-1 with TRBJ2-1; D perhaps matches TRBD2 (5 bases). The V gene lost 6 bases and the J gene lost 10 bases, with 7 bases spanning the gap. Germline assignment: CDR1 MGHDK and CDR2 SYGVNS. There are 10 residues in the CDR3. Combining the CDR3 with reference TRBV25-1 and TRBJ2-1 gives the whole variable domain EADIYQTPRYLVIGTGKKITLECSQTMGHDKMYWYQQDPGMELHLIHYSYGVNSTEKGDLSSESTVSRIRTEHFPLTLESARPSHTSQYLCASSGNEQFFGPGTRLTVL.

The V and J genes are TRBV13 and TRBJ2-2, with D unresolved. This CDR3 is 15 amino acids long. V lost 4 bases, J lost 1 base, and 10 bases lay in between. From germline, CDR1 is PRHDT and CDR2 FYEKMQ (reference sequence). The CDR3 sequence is CASSSIRKNTGELFF. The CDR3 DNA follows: TGTGCCAGCAGCTCAATCAGGAAGAACACCGGGGAGCTGTTTTTT.

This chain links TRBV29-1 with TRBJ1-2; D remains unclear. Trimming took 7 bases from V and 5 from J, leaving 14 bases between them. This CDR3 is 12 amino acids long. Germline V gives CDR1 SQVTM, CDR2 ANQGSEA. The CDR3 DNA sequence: TGCAGCGGGGAGGTCGGCTTATATGGCTACACCTTC. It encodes CSGEVGLYGYTF.